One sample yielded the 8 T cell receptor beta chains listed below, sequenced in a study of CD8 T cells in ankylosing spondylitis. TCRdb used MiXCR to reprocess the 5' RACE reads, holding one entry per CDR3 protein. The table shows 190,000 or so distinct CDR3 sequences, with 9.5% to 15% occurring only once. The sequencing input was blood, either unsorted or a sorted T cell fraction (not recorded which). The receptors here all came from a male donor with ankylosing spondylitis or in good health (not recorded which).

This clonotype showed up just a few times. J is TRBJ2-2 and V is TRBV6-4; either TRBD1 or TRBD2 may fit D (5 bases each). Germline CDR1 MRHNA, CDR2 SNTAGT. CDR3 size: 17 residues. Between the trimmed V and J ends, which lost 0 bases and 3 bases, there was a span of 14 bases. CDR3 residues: CASSDSSRGADTGELFF. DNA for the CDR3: TGTGCCAGCAGTGACTCGAGTAGAGGGGCCGACACCGGGGAGCTGTTTTTT.

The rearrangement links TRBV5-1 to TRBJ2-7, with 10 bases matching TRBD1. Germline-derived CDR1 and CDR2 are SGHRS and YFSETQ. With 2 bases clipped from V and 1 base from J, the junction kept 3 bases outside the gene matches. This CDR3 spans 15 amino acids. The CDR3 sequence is CASSFRDRGSYEQYF. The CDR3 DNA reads TGCGCCAGCAGCTTCCGGGACAGGGGATCCTACGAGCAGTACTTC.

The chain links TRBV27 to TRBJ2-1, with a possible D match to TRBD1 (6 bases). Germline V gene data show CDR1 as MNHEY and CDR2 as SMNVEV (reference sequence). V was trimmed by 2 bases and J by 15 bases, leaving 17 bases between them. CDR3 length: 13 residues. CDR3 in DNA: TGTGCCAGCAGTTTAAGGACAGCCGGAGAGGCGTTCTTC. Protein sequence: CASSLRTAGEAFF.

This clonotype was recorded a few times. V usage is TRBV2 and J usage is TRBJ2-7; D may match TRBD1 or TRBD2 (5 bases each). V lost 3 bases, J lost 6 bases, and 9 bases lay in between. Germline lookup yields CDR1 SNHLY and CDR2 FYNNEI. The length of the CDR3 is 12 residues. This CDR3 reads CASSDGTSEQYF. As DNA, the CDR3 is TGTGCCAGCAGTGATGGGACGAGCGAGCAGTACTTC.

CDR3 in DNA: TGTGCCAGCAGCGCCGGGACAGTAAGCACAGATACGCAGTATTTT. This encodes CASSAGTVSTDTQYF. J is TRBJ2-3 and V is TRBV27, with 7 bases lining up with TRBD1. Trimming at V came to 6 bases and at J to 0 bases, leaving 6 bases not matched to a gene. The CDR3 runs 15 residues. Per the germline V gene, CDR1 is MNHEY and CDR2 is SMNVEV (reference sequence).

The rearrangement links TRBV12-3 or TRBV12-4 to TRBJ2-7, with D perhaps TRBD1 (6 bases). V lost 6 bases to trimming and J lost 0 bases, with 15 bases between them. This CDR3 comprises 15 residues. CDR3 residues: CASSPDRYSSYEQYF. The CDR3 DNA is TGTGCCAGCAGCCCAGACAGGTATAGCTCCTACGAGCAGTACTTC.

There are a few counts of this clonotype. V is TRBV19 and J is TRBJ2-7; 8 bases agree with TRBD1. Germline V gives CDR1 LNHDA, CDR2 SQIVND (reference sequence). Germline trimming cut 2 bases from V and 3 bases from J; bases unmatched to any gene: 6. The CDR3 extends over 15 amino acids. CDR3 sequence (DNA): TGTGCCAGTAGTATAACCGGACAGGGTCGCTACGAGCAGTACTTC. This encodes CASSITGQGRYEQYF.

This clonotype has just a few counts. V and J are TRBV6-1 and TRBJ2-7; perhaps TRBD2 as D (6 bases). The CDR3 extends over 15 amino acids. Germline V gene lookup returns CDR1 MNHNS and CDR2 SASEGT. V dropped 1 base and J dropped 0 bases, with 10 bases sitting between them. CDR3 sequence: CASSEVSGSSYEQYF. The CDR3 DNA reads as TGTGCCAGCAGTGAAGTTAGCGGTTCCTCCTACGAGCAGTACTTC.